These 5 T cell receptor beta chains originate from one sample sequenced in a study of vaccination and CD4 T cells after COVID-19. Their antigen targets remain unknown. The study sequenced cultured CD4+ T cell DNA using the Oncomine TCR Beta short-read assay. TCRdb re-called the PCR reads through MiXCR, storing one row per CDR3 protein. Of under 25,000 distinct CDR3 sequences detected, around 40% appear once; the ten largest clones hold 7% to 9.5%. The treatment denotes: approximately nine-day PBMC culture with coronavirus spike peptide pools or control peptides (ViraFEST assay). Sequencing used CD4+ T cells from blood, cultured in vitro, obtained after SARS-CoV-2 vaccination. These TCRs come from a human donor who had recovered from COVID-19.

This clonotype was counted between two and nine times. The CDR3 here is CASSLGGQGGGGNQPQHF. CDR3 nucleotide sequence: TGTGCCAGCAGCTTAGGGGGACAGGGGGGCGGTGGCAATCAGCCCCAGCATTTT. The rearrangement links TRBV7-8 to TRBJ1-5, with 11 bases aligning to TRBD1. CDR1 SGHVS and CDR2 FQNEAQ come from the germline V gene. This CDR3 is 18 amino acids long. The junction had 7 bases not matched to a gene; V was cut back by 1 base and J by 2 bases.

The chain joins TRBV20-1 to TRBJ2-1; D gene uncertain. Germline V gene sequence: CDR1 DFQATT, CDR2 SNEGSKA (reference sequence). Trimming left V 1 base short and J 0 bases short, with 4 bases between. The CDR3 is made up of 13 amino acids. In nucleotides, the CDR3 is TGCAGTGCTAGAGGGCTCTCCTACAATGAGCAGTTCTTC. It is translated as CSARGLSYNEQFF.

The chain joins TRBV5-1 to TRBJ1-6; TRBD1 is a possible D gene (5 bases). Germline loops: CDR1 SGHRS, CDR2 YFSETQ. Trimming removed 0 bases from V and 7 bases from J, with 14 bases in between. This CDR3 contains 16 residues. The CDR3 sequence: CASSLDGAPENSPLHF. In DNA, the CDR3 is TGCGCCAGCAGCTTGGATGGGGCCCCGGAAAATTCACCCCTCCACTTT.

This clonotype was counted only a few times. The chain employs TRBV28 and TRBJ1-6; 7 bases fit TRBD1. The CDR3 spans 16 residues. With 2 bases clipped from V and 9 bases from J, the junction kept 10 bases outside the gene matches. CDR1 is MDHEN and CDR2 is SYDVKM in the germline V gene. CDR3 bases: TGTGCCAGCAGTTTACCCGACAGGGTAAAGGGTTCACCCCTCCACTTT. This encodes CASSLPDRVKGSPLHF.

This clonotype was picked up a small number of times. CDR3 DNA sequence: TGTGCCATCAGTCCCGGGGGCTGGGAAGCTTTCTTT. Amino acids: CAISPGGWEAFF. V is TRBV10-3 and J is TRBJ1-1; possibly TRBD1 for D (6 bases). Trimming took 5 bases from V and 8 from J, leaving 12 bases between them. Germline CDR1 reads ENHRY; CDR2 reads SYGVKD. The CDR3 is made up of 12 amino acids.